Below are 9 T cell receptor beta chains sequenced from a single sample in a study of OX40 agonist ivuxolimab in advanced cancers. Here immunoSEQ multiplex PCR was the method, and the copy in TCRdb shows in-frame clones only, minus some. The data show approximately 46,000 clones, with around 86% seen just once and approximately 10% held by the top ten. The sequences come from CD4+ or CD8+ T cells sorted from blood, collected in a trial of the OX40 agonist ivuxolimab. These TCRs come from an adult with an advanced solid tumor such as melanoma, head and neck, liver or kidney cancer.

The CDR3 coding sequence is TGTGCCAGCAGTTGGGCACACAACAATGAGCAGTTCTTC. Amino acid sequence: CASSWAHNNEQFF. J is TRBJ2-1 and V is TRBV27; D gene unclear. CDR1 is MNHEY, CDR2 SMNVEV, per germline (reference sequence). CDR3 size: 13 residues. Trimming took 4 bases from V and 5 from J, leaving 9 bases between them.

This chain links TRBV11-2 with TRBJ2-7, with D unresolved. Germline V gives CDR1 SGHAT, CDR2 FQNNGV. The CDR3 extends over 11 amino acids. V was trimmed by 5 bases and J by 3 bases, leaving 5 bases between them. The CDR3 sequence is CASSPDYEQYF. In DNA form, the CDR3 reads TGTGCCAGCAGCCCGGACTACGAGCAGTACTTC.

The count of this clone is one. The chain combines TRBV13 with TRBJ1-2; unclear D gene. Trimming shortened V by 1 base and J by 8 bases, and 8 bases separated the two germline ends. The CDR3 has 12 residues. Germline CDR1 and CDR2: PRHDT and FYEKMQ (reference sequence). The CDR3 sequence is CASSLEVGGYTF. For the CDR3, the DNA is TGTGCCAGCAGCTTAGAGGTGGGGGGCTACACCTTC.

The chain combines TRBV6-5 with TRBJ1-5; 9 positions agree with TRBD1. V trimming: 4 bases; J trimming: 6 bases; junction bases outside the gene matches: 4. Per the germline V gene, CDR1 is MNHEY and CDR2 is SVGAGI. This CDR3 has 14 residues. The CDR3 DNA reads as TGTGCCAGCAGTTTACAGGGGGCGAGTCAGCCCCAGCATTTT. This translates into CASSLQGASQPQHF.

The V call is TRBV4-1, the J call TRBJ1-2; D call uncertain. Trimming cost V 0 bases and J 2 bases, with 10 bases left between them. The CDR3 is 15 residues long. Germline V CDR1 and CDR2: MGHRA, YSYEKL. CDR3 bases: TGCGCCAGCAGCCAAGATCGAGTAAGCAACTATGGCTACACCTTC. Amino acid sequence: CASSQDRVSNYGYTF.

The V gene is TRBV5-4, the J gene TRBJ2-1; D is undetermined. V lost 0 bases, J lost 7 bases, and 5 bases lay in between. The CDR3 has 12 residues. Germline CDR1 is SGHNT and CDR2 is YYREEE (reference sequence). CDR3 in amino acids: CASSLGENEQFF. The DNA for the CDR3 is TGTGCCAGCAGCTTGGGAGAGAATGAGCAGTTCTTC.

The chain is built from TRBV5-8 and TRBJ2-7; 7 bases fit TRBD1. Germline lookup yields CDR1 SGHTS and CDR2 YDEGEE. This CDR3 region has 15 residues. V trimming: 0 bases; J trimming: 3 bases; junction bases outside the gene matches: 6. CDR3 DNA sequence: TGTGCCAGCAGCTTGGAGGGGGCCGGGGTCTACGAGCAGTACTTC. Its translation: CASSLEGAGVYEQYF.

The V call is TRBV2, the J call TRBJ1-6, with D tentatively TRBD1 (6 bases). This CDR3 spans 14 amino acids. CDR1 and CDR2 from the germline V gene are SNHLY and FYNNEI. V lost 4 bases, J lost 9 bases, and 13 bases lay in between. The CDR3 region has the DNA TGTGCCAGCAGTGCCCCGGCCAGGGGTTCACCCCTCCACTTT. This sequence encodes CASSAPARGSPLHF. Supplemented by reference TRBV2 and TRBJ1-6, the full variable domain reads EPEVTQTPSHQVTQMGQEVILRCVPISNHLYFYWYRQILGQKVEFLVSFYNNEISEKSEIFDDQFSVERPDGSNFTLKIRSTKLEDSAMYFCASSAPARGSPLHFGNGTRLTVT.

The chain has TRBV5-1 and TRBJ1-2; the D is unclear. V lost 6 bases to trimming and J lost 6 bases, with 21 bases between them. This CDR3 spans 15 amino acids. Germline V gene lookup returns CDR1 SGHRS and CDR2 YFSETQ. CDR3: CASNAGRQVGDGYTF. Here the CDR3 DNA reads TGCGCCAGCAACGCGGGCCGCCAGGTTGGGGATGGCTACACCTTC.